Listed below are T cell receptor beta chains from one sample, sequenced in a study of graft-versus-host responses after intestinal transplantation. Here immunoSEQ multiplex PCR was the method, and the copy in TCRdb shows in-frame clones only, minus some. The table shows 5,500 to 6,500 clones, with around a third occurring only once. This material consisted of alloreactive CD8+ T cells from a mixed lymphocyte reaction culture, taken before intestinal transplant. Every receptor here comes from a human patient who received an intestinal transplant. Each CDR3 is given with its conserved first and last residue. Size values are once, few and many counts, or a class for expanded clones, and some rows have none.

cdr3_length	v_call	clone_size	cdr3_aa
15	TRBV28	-	CASSWSREGPGELFF
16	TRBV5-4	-	CASSFLNRINTGELFF
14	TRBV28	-	CASRPALGANVLTF
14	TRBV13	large	CASSLTLSGEKLFF
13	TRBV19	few	CASSMRGRETQYF
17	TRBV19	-	CASSIPRLGQANTEAFF
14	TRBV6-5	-	CASSYTSVTDTQYF
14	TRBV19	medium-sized	CASSIVGAGYEQYF
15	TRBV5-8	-	CASSPRRGTFYGYTF
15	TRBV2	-	CASSVWLAVQETQYF
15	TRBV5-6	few	CASSQVGGGFYEQYF
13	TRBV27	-	CASSLGRSYEQYF
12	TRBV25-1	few	CASSGLANEQFF
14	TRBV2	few	CASSSLRSSYEQYF
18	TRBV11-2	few	CASSLDLAEGSANYGYTF
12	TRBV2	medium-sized	CASRPGRWEQYF
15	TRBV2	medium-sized	CASSGGTSGAYEQYF
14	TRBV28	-	CASSDKNFSYEQYF
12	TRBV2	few	CASRRLFYEQYF
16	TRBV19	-	CASSITASDRRYEQYF
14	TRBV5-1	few	CASSLTLDSYEQYF
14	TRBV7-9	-	CASGRQGRQETQYF
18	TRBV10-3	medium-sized	CAISSGTSGGPNTGELFF
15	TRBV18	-	CASSPQPSGEYEQYF
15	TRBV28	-	CATRAPAGAYYGYTF
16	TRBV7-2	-	CASSLTWAPSSYEQYF
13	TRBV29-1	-	CSVVRPAEFGYTF